This T cell receptor (beta chain) was captured in a study of cytomegalovirus exposure and HLA in healthy donors. The CDR3 loop spans 14 amino acids. CDR1 SQVTM and CDR2 ANQGSEA come from the germline V gene. With 6 bases removed from V and 4 bases from J, the gap between germline ends came to 18 bases. The study ran its PCR with 60 Vbeta and 13 Jbeta primers. Per the original data handling: In a later analysis, tens of millions of unique TCR beta chains included roughly 11 million shared by two or more donors. Measured with immunoSEQ multiplex PCR; TCRdb has only the in-frame clones, and not every one. V and J calls and clone size are as listed in that table; D and trimming were resolved from the DNA. The sample has under 200,000 clones, roughly 87% seen once.

The receptor comes from a woman in her forties or fifties in good health and CMV-seronegative. The chain uses TRBV29-1 and TRBJ1-1, with D perhaps matching TRBD1 (6 bases). The sample was PBMCs. The CDR3 protein is CSVIKQGSATEAFF. The DNA for the CDR3 is TGCAGCGTGATCAAACAGGGTAGTGCCACTGAAGCTTTCTTT.